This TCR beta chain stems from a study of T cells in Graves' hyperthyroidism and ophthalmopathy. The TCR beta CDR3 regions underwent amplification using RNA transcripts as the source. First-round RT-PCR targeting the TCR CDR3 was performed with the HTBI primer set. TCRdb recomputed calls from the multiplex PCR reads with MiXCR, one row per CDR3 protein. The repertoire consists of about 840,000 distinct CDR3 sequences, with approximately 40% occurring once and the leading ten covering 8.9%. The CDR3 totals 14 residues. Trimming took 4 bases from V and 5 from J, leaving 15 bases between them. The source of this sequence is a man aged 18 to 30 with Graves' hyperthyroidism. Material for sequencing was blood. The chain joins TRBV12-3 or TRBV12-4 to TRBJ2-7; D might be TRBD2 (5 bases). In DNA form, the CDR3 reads TGTGCCAGCAGTTGGCGTCGGGGATCCCACGAGCAGTACTTC. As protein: CASSWRRGSHEQYF.